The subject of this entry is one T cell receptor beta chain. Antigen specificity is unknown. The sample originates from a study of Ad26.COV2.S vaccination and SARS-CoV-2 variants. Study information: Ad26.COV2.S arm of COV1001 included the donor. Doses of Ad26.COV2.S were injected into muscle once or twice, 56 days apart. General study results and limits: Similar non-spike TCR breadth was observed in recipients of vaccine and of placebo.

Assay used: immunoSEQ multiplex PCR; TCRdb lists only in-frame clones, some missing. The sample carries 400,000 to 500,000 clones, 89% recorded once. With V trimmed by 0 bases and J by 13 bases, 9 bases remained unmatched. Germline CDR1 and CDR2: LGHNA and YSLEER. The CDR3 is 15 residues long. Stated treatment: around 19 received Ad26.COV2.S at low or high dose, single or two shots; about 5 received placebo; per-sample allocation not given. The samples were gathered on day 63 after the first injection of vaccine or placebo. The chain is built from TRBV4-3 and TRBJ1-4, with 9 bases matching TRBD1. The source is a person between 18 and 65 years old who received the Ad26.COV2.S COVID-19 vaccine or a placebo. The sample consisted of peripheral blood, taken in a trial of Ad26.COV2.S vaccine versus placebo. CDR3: CASSQDGTGRSGLFF. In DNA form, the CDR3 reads TGCGCCAGCAGCCAAGATGGGACAGGGAGAAGTGGACTGTTTTTT.